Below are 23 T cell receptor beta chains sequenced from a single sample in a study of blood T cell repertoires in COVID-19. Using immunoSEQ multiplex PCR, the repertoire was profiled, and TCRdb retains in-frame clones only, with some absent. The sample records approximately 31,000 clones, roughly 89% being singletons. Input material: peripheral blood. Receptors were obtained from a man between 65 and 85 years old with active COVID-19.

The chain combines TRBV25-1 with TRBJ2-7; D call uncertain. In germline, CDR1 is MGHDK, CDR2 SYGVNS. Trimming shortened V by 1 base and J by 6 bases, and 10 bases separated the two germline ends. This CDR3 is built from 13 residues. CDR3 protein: CASSESTLGEQYF. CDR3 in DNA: TGTGCCAGCAGTGAATCGACTCTCGGCGAGCAGTACTTC.

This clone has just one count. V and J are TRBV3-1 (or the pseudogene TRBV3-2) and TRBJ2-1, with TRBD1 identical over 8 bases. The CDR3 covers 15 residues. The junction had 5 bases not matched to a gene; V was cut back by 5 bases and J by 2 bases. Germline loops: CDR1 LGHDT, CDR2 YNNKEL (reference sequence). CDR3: CASSFRQGTYNEQFF. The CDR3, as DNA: TGTGCCAGCAGCTTCCGACAGGGGACCTACAATGAGCAGTTCTTC.

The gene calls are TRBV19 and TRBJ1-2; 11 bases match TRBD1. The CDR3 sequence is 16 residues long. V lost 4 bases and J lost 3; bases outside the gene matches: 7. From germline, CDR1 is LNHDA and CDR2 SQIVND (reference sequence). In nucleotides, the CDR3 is TGTGCCAGTAGTAAACGCGGGACAGGGGGAGACTATGGCTACACCTTC. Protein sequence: CASSKRGTGGDYGYTF.

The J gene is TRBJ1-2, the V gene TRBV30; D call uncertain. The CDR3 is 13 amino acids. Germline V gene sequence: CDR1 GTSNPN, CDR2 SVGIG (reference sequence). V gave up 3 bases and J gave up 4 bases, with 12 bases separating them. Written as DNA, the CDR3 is TGTGCCTGGAGATTGGGCACAGTCTATGGCTACACCTTC. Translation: CAWRLGTVYGYTF.

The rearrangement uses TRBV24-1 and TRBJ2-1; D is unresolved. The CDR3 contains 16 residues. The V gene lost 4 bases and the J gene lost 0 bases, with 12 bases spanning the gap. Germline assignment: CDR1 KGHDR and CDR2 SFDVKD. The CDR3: CATSDRGGSSYNEQFF. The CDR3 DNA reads TGTGCCACCAGTGACCGAGGCGGAAGCTCCTACAATGAGCAGTTCTTC.

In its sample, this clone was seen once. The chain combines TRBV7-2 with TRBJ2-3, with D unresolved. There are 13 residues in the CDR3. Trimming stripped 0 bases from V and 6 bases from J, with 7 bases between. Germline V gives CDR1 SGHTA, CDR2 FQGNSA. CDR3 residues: CASSLALKDTQYF. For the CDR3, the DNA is TGTGCCAGCAGCTTAGCGCTAAAGGATACGCAGTATTTT. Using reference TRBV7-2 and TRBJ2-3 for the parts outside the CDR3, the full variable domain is GAGVSQSPSNKVTEKGKDVELRCDPISGHTALYWYRQSLGQGLEFLIYFQGNSAPDKSGLPSDRFSAERTGGSVSTLTIQRTQQEDSAVYLCASSLALKDTQYFGPGTRLTVL.

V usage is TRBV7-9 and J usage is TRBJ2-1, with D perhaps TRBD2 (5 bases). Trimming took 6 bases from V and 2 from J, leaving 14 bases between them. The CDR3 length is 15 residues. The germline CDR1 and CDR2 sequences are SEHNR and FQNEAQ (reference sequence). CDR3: CASRPLLAPYNEQFF. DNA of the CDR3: TGTGCCAGCAGGCCTCTTCTAGCCCCCTACAATGAGCAGTTCTTC.

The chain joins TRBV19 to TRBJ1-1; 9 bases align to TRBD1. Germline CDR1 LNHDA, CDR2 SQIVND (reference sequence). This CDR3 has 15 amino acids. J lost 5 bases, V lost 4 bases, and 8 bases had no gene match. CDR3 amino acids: CASSTRDRVETEAFF. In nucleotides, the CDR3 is TGTGCCAGTAGTACCCGGGACAGGGTCGAGACTGAAGCTTTCTTT.

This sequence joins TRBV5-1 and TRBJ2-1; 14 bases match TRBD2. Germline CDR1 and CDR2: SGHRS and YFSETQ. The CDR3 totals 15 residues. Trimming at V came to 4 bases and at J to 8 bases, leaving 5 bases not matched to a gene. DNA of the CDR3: TGCGCCAGCAGCACAGGGACTAGCGGGAGAGATGAGCAGTTCTTC. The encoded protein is CASSTGTSGRDEQFF.

For the CDR3, the DNA is TGTGCCAGCAGGTTAGCGGTTAGCTCCTACGAGCAGTACTTC. The encoded protein is CASRLAVSSYEQYF. This chain uses TRBV6-5 with TRBJ2-7; TRBD2 is a possible D gene (6 bases). The V end was cut by 6 bases, the J end by 0 bases, with 12 bases between. Per germline, CDR1 MNHEY and CDR2 SVGAGI. The CDR3 runs to 14 residues.

Here the CDR3 reads CASPGGATNEKLFF. The CDR3 nucleotides are TGCGCCAGCCCCGGGGGGGCAACTAATGAAAAACTGTTTTTT. The chain uses TRBV4-3 and TRBJ1-4; tentatively, D is TRBD1 (5 bases). Trimming pared 8 bases from V and 0 bases from J, leaving 10 bases between. The CDR3 is 14 residues long. Germline CDR1 LGHNA, CDR2 YSLEER.

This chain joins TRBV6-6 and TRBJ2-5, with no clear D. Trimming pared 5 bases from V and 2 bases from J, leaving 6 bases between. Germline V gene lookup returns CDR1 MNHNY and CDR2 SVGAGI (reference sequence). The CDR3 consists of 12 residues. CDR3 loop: CASSQHQETQYF. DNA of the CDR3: TGTGCCAGCAGTCAGCATCAAGAGACCCAGTACTTC.

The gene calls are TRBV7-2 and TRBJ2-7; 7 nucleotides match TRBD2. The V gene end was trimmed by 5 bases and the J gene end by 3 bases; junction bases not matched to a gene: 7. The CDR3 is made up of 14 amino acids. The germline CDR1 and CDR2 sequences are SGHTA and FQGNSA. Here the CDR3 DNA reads TGTGCCAGCAGCGTCGCTAGCGGATACTACGAGCAGTACTTC. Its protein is CASSVASGYYEQYF.

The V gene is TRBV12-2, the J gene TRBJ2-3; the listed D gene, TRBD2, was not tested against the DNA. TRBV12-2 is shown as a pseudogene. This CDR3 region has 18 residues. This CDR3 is CASRPRVAAHSSTDTQYF. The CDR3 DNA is TGTGCAAGTCGCCCCCGGGTAGCGGCTCACTCAAGTACAGATACGCAGTATTTT.

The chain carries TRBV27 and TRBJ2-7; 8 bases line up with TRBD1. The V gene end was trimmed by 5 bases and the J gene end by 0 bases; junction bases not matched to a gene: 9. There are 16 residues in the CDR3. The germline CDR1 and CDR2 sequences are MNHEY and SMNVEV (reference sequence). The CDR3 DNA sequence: TGTGCCAGCAGTCCCGACAGGGGCTTTCTCTCCTACGAGCAGTACTTC. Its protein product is CASSPDRGFLSYEQYF.

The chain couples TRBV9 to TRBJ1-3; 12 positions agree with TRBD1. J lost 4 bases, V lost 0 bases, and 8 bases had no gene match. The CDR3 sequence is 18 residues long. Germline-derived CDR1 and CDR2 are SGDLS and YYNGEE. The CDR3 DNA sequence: TGTGCCAGCAGCGTAGACGGGGACAGGGGGCGATTAGGAAACACCATATATTTT. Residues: CASSVDGDRGRLGNTIYF.

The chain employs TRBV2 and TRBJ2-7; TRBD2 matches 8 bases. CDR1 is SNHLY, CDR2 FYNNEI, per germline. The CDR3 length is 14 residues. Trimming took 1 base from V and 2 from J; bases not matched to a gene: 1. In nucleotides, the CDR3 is TGTGCCAGCAGTGAAGAGCGGGGGACCTACGAGCAGTACTTC. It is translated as CASSEERGTYEQYF.

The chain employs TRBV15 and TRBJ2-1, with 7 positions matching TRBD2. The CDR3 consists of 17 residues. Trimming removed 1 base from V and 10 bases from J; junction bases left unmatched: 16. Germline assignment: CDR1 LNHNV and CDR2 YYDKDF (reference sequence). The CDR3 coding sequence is TGTGCCACCAGCAGAGGGGGGGGGAGCGGGACTCTCGAGGAGCAGTTCTTC. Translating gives CATSRGGGSGTLEEQFF.

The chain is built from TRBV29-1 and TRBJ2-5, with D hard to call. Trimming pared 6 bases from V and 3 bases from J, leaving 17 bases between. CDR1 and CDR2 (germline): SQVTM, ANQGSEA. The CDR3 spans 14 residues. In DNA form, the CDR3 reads TGCAGCGTGCCAATTGCGGAAACCGAAGAGACCCAGTACTTC. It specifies CSVPIAETEETQYF.

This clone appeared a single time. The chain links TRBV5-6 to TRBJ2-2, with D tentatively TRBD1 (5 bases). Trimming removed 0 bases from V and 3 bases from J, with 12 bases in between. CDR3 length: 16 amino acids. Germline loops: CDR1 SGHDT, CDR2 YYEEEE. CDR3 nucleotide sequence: TGTGCCAGCAGCTTGGCCCCAGGGATGGACACCGGGGAGCTGTTTTTT. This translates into CASSLAPGMDTGELFF.

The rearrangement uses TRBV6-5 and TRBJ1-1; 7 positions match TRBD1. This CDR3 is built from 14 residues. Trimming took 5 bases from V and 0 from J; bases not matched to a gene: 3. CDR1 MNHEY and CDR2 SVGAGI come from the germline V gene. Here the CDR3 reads CASSTGTVNTEAFF. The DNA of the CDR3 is TGTGCCAGCAGTACCGGGACAGTGAACACTGAAGCTTTCTTT.

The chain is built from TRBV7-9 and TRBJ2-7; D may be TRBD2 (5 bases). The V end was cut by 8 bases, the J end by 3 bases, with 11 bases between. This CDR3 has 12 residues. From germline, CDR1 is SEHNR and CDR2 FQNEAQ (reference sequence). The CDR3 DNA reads TGTGCCAGCGGGAGACTACTCTACGAGCAGTACTTC. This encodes CASGRLLYEQYF.

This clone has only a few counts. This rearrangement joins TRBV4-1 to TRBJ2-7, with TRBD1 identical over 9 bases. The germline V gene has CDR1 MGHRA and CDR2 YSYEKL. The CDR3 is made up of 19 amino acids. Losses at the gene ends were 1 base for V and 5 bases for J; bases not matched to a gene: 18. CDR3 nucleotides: TGCGCCAGCAGCCAAGTTGGGACAGGGATTATTAGCTTGGTCCACGAGCAGTACTTC. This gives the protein CASSQVGTGIISLVHEQYF.